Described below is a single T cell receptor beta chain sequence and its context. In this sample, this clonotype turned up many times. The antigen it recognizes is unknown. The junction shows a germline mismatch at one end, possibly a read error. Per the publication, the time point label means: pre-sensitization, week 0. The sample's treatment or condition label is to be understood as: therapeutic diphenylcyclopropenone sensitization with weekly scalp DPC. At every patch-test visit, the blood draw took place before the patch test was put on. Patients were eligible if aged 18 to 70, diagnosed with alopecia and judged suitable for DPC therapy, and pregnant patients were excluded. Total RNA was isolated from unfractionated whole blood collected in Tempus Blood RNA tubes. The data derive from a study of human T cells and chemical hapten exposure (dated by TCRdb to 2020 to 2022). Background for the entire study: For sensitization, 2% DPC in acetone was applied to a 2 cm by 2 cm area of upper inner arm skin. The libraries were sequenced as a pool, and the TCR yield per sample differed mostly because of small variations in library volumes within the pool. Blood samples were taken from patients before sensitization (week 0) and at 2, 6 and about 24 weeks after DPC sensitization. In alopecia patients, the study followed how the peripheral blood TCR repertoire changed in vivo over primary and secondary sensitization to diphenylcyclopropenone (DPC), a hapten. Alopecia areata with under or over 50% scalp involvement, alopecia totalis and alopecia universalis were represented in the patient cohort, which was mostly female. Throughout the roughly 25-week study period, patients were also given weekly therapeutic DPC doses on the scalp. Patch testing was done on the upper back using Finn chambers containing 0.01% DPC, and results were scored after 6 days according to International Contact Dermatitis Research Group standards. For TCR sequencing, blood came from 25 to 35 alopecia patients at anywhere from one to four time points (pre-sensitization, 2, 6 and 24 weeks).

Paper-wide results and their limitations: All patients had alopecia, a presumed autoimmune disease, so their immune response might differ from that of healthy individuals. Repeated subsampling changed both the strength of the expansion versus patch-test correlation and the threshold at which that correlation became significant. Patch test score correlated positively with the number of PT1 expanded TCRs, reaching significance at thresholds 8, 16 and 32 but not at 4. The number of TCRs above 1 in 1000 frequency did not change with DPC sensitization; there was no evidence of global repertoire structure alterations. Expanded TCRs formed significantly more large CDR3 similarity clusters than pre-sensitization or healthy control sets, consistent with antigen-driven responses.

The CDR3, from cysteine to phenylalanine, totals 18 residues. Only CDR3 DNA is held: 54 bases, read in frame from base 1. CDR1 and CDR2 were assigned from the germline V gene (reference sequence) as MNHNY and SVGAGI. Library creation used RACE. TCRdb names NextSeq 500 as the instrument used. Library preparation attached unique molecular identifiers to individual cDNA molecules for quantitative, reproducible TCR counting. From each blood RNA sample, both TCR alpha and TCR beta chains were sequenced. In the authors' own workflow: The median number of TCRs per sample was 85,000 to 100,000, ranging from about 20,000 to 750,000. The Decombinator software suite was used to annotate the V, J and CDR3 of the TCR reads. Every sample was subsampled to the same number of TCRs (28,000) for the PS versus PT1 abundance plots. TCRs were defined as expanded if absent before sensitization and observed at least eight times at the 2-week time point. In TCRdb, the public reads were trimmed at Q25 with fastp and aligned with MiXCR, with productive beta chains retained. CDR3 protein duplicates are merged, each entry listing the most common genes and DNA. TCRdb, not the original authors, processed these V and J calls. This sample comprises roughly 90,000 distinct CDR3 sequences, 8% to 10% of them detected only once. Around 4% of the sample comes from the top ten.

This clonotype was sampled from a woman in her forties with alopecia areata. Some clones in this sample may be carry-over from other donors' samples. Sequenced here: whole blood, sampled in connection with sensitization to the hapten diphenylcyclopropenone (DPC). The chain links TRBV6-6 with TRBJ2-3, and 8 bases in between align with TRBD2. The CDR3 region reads CASSYSNLSGGRTDTQYF. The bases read TGTGCCAGCAGCTACTCAAACCTGAGCGGGGGCCGCACAGATACGCAGTATTTT.